The rows below give T cell receptor beta chains drawn from one sample of a study of T cell responses to AZD1222 COVID-19 vaccine. The repertoire was sequenced with immunoSEQ multiplex PCR; TCRdb's copy has only in-frame clones and lacks some. The sample contains under 150,000 clones, about 91% of which appear only once. The sample in question was peripheral blood, obtained on day 0 of AZD1222 vaccination. The receptors derive from an adult in good health. Each CDR3 is given with its conserved first and last residue. Each record gives: J gene, clone size, D gene, V gene, CDR3 DNA, CDR3 protein. The D gene is left open where the match is weak. Rows give clone size only sometimes, using once, few, many, or a class for an expanded clone.

TRBJ1-2 | once | NA | TRBV27 | TGTGCCAGCAGTTTTGCGGGCCGAACTAACTATGGCTACACCTTC | CASSFAGRTNYGYTF
TRBJ1-2 | NA | NA | TRBV5-1 | TGCGCCAGCAGCCCCGGGACCGAGTATGGCTACACCTTC | CASSPGTEYGYTF
TRBJ1-3 | NA | NA | TRBV9 | TGTGCCAGCAGCGGGACCTCTGGAAACACCATATATTTT | CASSGTSGNTIYF
TRBJ2-1 | NA | TRBD2 | TRBV9 | TGTGCCAGCAGCGTAGGGACTAGTCCCTTCAATGAGCAGTTCTTC | CASSVGTSPFNEQFF
TRBJ1-1 | once | NA | TRBV5-6 | TGTGCCAGCAGCTTGGGCGGTAGCGCAAGGGCGGCTTTCTTT | CASSLGGSARAAFF
TRBJ2-1 | NA | TRBD1 | TRBV7-9 | TGTGCCAGCAGCCAAGGACAGGTGGGCCATGAGCAGTTCTTC | CASSQGQVGHEQFF
TRBJ1-1 | NA | NA | TRBV12-3/TRBV12-4 | TGTGCCAGCGGACCCTTTGCCACTGAAGCTTTCTTT | CASGPFATEAFF
TRBJ1-2 | NA | NA | TRBV2 | TGTGCCAGCAGTGAAGCGCTTCAAAGCTATGGCTACACCTTC | CASSEALQSYGYTF
TRBJ1-3 | NA | TRBD1 | TRBV6-5 | TGTGCCAGCAGTTCCGACAGGGGATCTGGAAACACCATATATTTT | CASSSDRGSGNTIYF
TRBJ1-1 | NA | TRBD1 | TRBV18 | TGTGCCAGCTCGAGGGACAGGGAAAGAGGGAACACTGAAGCTTTCTTT | CASSRDRERGNTEAFF
TRBJ2-1 | NA | TRBD1 | TRBV9 | TGTGCCAGCAGCGTAGGCCCGGACAGGTCAGGAGAGCAGTTCTTC | CASSVGPDRSGEQFF
TRBJ2-7 | NA | NA | TRBV10-3 | TGTGCCATCAGTGAGTCGGGCGAAGGCGAGCAGTACTTC | CAISESGEGEQYF
TRBJ1-5 | once | NA | TRBV6-5 | TGTGCCAGCAGCTCCGGGACGGCCAATCAGCCCCAGCATTTT | CASSSGTANQPQHF
TRBJ2-7 | once | NA | TRBV11-2 | TGTGCCAGCAGCTTAGTTCGGGGTTCCGTATACGAGCAGTACTTC | CASSLVRGSVYEQYF
TRBJ2-2 | NA | TRBD1 | TRBV5-6 | TGTGCCAGCAGCCCCGGGACAGGGAAAGGGGAGCTGTTTTTT | CASSPGTGKGELFF
TRBJ2-1 | NA | TRBD1 | TRBV11-2 | TGTGCCAGCAGCTTGGGACAGGGCTCCTACAATGAGCAGTTCTTC | CASSLGQGSYNEQFF
TRBJ1-1 | few | NA | TRBV12-3/TRBV12-4 | TGTGCCAGCAGTTTTTTAGTGAACACTGAAGCTTTCTTT | CASSFLVNTEAFF
TRBJ2-2 | NA | NA | TRBV6-5 | TGTGCCAGCAATCGGGGGTACCCCGGGGAGCTGTTTTTT | CASNRGYPGELFF
TRBJ2-5 | NA | NA | TRBV27 | TGTGCCAGCAGTTTATCCGGGTTCGAAGAGACCCAGTACTTC | CASSLSGFEETQYF
TRBJ2-1 | NA | TRBD2 | TRBV28 | TGTGCCAGCAGTTTCTCAGCGGGGAGCTCCTACAATGAGCAGTTCTTC | CASSFSAGSSYNEQFF
TRBJ2-1 | NA | NA | TRBV19 | TGTGCCAGTAGTATAAGTAGCAATGAGCAGTTCTTC | CASSISSNEQFF
TRBJ2-3 | NA | TRBD1 | TRBV2 | TGTGCCAGCAGTAGACAGGGGGATGAGGGAGATACGCAGTATTTT | CASSRQGDEGDTQYF
TRBJ1-1 | few | NA | TRBV29-1 | TGCAGCGCAGCAGAGGGGACGAACACTGAAGCTTTCTTT | CSAAEGTNTEAFF
TRBJ2-5 | NA | NA | TRBV5-4 | TGTGCCAGCAGCGAGGATGGGGGGACGGAGACCCAGTACTTC | CASSEDGGTETQYF
TRBJ1-5 | NA | NA | TRBV3-1/TRBV3-2 | TGTGCCAGCAGCCCCCGTGGGGGGAGCAATCAGCCCCAGCATTTT | CASSPRGGSNQPQHF
TRBJ1-3 | NA | NA | TRBV5-6 | TGTGCCAGCAGCTTGGTTAGGGAAGGAAACACCATATATTTT | CASSLVREGNTIYF
TRBJ2-3 | NA | TRBD2 | TRBV4-3 | TGCGCCAGCAGCCGAGGACTAGCGGGCACAGATACGCAGTATTTT | CASSRGLAGTDTQYF
TRBJ1-5 | NA | NA | TRBV5-1 | TGCGCCAGCAGCTTGGAGGCGGGTCAGCCCCAGCATTTT | CASSLEAGQPQHF
TRBJ1-3 | NA | NA | TRBV7-2 | TGTGCCAGCAGCTTATTCAACTCTGGAAACACCATATATTTT | CASSLFNSGNTIYF
TRBJ1-1 | NA | NA | TRBV6-4 | TGTGCCAGCAGTGAACACAGGGAGAACACTGAAGCTTTCTTT | CASSEHRENTEAFF
TRBJ1-1 | NA | NA | TRBV19 | TGTGCCAGTAGTATAGGACAGACGAACACTGAAGCTTTCTTT | CASSIGQTNTEAFF
TRBJ2-7 | NA | TRBD1 | TRBV4-1 | TGCGCCAGCAGCCAAGCTACAGGGGGCTACTACGAGCAGTACTTC | CASSQATGGYYEQYF
TRBJ2-7 | NA | TRBD2 | TRBV9 | TGTGCCAGCAGCCCTCGGACTAGCGGGAATCCCTCCTACGAGCAGTACTTC | CASSPRTSGNPSYEQYF
TRBJ2-1 | NA | TRBD1 | TRBV11-3 | TGTGCCAGCAGTACGACAGGGGTTGGGGATGAGCAGTTCTTC | CASSTTGVGDEQFF
TRBJ1-2 | once | NA | TRBV27 | TGTGCCAGCAGTTTAATGGCCTACCGCGGGGGCTACACCTTC | CASSLMAYRGGYTF
TRBJ2-7 | NA | NA | TRBV19 | TGTGCCAGTAGTAAAATCGGCTACGAGCAGTACTTC | CASSKIGYEQYF
TRBJ1-1 | NA | NA | TRBV7-9 | TGTGCCAGCAGCTTAGTCGCAGCCAACACTGAAGCTTTCTTT | CASSLVAANTEAFF
TRBJ1-6 | NA | NA | TRBV4-1 | TGCGCCAGCAGCCAAGATCCGGTCCAGAATTCACCCCTCCACTTT | CASSQDPVQNSPLHF
TRBJ1-2 | NA | NA | TRBV7-8 | TGTGCCAGCAGCTGGACAGATTCCAACTATGGCTACACCTTC | CASSWTDSNYGYTF
TRBJ1-2 | few | NA | TRBV19 | TGTGCCAGTAGTATTCAAGGCCCTCAGGGTTGGGGCTCTGGCTACACCTTC | CASSIQGPQGWGSGYTF
TRBJ1-3 | NA | TRBD1 | TRBV9 | TGTGCCAGCAGCGGCTCAGGACAGGGACGGCCAGGAAACACCATATATTTT | CASSGSGQGRPGNTIYF
TRBJ1-5 | NA | NA | TRBV6-2/TRBV6-3 | TGTGCCAGCAGTTATGGTGCAATCAGGAACCAGCATTTT | CASSYGAIRNQHF
TRBJ2-2 | NA | NA | TRBV3-1/TRBV3-2 | TGTGCCAGCAGCCGACAGGGAGGCGGGGAGCTGTTTTTT | CASSRQGGGELFF
TRBJ2-2 | NA | NA | TRBV1 | TGCACCAGCAGCCAAGAAGGGCGGCTAGCGGTGATGAACACCGGGGAGCTGTTTTTT | CTSSQEGRLAVMNTGELFF
TRBJ1-5 | NA | TRBD1 | TRBV5-8 | TGTGCCAGCAGCGGGGCCCCACAGGGGTTTGGCAATCAGCCCCAGCATTTT | CASSGAPQGFGNQPQHF
TRBJ1-1 | NA | NA | TRBV27 | TGTGCCAGCAGTCCCGGGGGGCGGTACACTGAAGCTTTCTTT | CASSPGGRYTEAFF
TRBJ1-3 | NA | NA | TRBV4-1 | TGCGCCAGCAGCCAAGACGGAGGGTATAGAAACACCATATATTTT | CASSQDGGYRNTIYF
TRBJ2-1 | NA | NA | TRBV15 | TGTGCCACCAGCAAGGCCCCGGGGAATGAGCAGTTCTTC | CATSKAPGNEQFF
TRBJ1-2 | NA | NA | TRBV6-5 | TGTGCCAGCAGTTATCAGGCCTACTATGGCTACACCTTC | CASSYQAYYGYTF
TRBJ2-3 | NA | NA | TRBV6-5 | TGTGCCAGCAGGTACACAGGGACTAGCACAGATACGCAGTATTTT | CASRYTGTSTDTQYF
TRBJ1-2 | once | TRBD1 | TRBV7-3 | TGTGCCAGCAGCTTAAACCGCCAGGGGGATGGCTACACCTTC | CASSLNRQGDGYTF
TRBJ2-1 | NA | NA | TRBV18 | TGTGCCAGCTCACCAGGGGGCAGGGCACTTTCCTACAATGAGCAGTTCTTC | CASSPGGRALSYNEQFF
TRBJ1-3 | NA | NA | TRBV27 | TGTGCCAGCAGTTTATCAGGGGCAGGGACTGGAAACACCATATATTTT | CASSLSGAGTGNTIYF
TRBJ2-2 | NA | NA | TRBV19 | TGTGCCAGTAGAGGGGGGACCGGGGAGCTGTTTTTT | CASRGGTGELFF
TRBJ2-1 | NA | TRBD2 | TRBV3-1/TRBV3-2 | TGTGCCAGCAGCCCGTTCTCCGGGACTAGCGGGAGTGAAGAGCAGTTCTTC | CASSPFSGTSGSEEQFF